The clone carrying this T cell receptor (beta chain) was counted many times. Antigen: not known. V shed 5 bases and J shed 4 bases, with 14 bases lying between them. The CDR3 length is 14 residues. Per germline, CDR1 MNHEY and CDR2 SMNVEV (reference sequence). The record originates from a study of response to subunit inactivated influenza vaccine. Findings and caveats of the study: A suggestion made by the authors is that each seasonal influenza vaccination recruits few new T cells.

TCRdb fed the RT-PCR reads into MiXCR, producing one record per CDR3 protein. The sample yields about 500,000 distinct CDR3 sequences, approximately 16% seen once. This sequence was found in a man between 50 and 69 years old who received an inactivated influenza vaccine. The chain uses TRBV27 and TRBJ2-5, with D perhaps given as TRBD1 or TRBD2 (5 bases each). Source: CD4+ T cells sorted from PBMCs, taken around 25 months after vaccination. Here the CDR3 reads CASSLQGRRETQYF. CDR3 DNA: TGTGCCAGCAGTCTCCAGGGACGGAGAGAGACCCAGTACTTC.